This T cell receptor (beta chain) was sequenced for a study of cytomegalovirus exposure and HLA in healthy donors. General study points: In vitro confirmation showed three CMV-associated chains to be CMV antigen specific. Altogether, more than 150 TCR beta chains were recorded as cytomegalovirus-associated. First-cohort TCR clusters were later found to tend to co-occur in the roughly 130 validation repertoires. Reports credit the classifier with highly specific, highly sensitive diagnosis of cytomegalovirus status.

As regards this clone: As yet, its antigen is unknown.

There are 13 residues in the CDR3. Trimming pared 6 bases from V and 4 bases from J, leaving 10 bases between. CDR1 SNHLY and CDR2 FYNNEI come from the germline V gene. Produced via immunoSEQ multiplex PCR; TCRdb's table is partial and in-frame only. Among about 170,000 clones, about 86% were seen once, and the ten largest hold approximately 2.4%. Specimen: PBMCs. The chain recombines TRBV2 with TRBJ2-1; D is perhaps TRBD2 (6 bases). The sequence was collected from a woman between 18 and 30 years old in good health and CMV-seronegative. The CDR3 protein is CASRPAGYNEQFF. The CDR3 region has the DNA TGTGCCAGCAGGCCAGCGGGTTACAATGAGCAGTTCTTC.